This T cell receptor (beta chain) appears in the sequencing data of a study of cytomegalovirus exposure and HLA in healthy donors. Germline CDR1 LNHDA, CDR2 SQIVND (reference sequence). Trimming cost V 0 bases and J 4 bases, with 6 bases left between them. CDR3 length: 13 residues. Use of 60 Vbeta and 13 Jbeta primers characterized the PCR. TCRdb's table, derived via immunoSEQ multiplex PCR, lists solely in-frame clones and lacks some. The data contain 100,000 or so clones, around four fifths of them singletons. Nominally healthy donors provided the samples, though records likely missed some immune exposures.

Sequencing was done on a sample of PBMCs. The TCR comes from a man aged 25 to 40 in good health and CMV-seropositive. The chain combines TRBV19 with TRBJ1-1, with D possibly matching TRBD1 (6 bases). DNA for the CDR3: TGTGCCAGTAGTATAGACAGGGGCACTGAAGCTTTCTTT. Translation: CASSIDRGTEAFF.